Included here is one T cell receptor (beta chain) sequence, with context. Its antigen is as yet unknown. These data belong to a study of T cells expressing NK-cell markers. Across the whole study: Repertoires of TCR beta were obtained from T cells sorted as CD3+CD56+NKG2C+, CD3+CD56+NKG2C- and CD3+CD56-NKG2C+.

The study's findings and limits: In several donors, dominant clonotypes made up about 28.3-60.1% of CD3+CD56-NKG2C+ cells.

TCRdb reprocessed the 5' RACE reads and reports one entry per CDR3 protein, with no DNA. The sample table sets out around 470,000 distinct CDR3 sequences. The germline CDR1 and CDR2 sequences are MNHEY and SMNVEV (reference sequence). The CDR3 loop spans 15 amino acids. The TCR sequence derives from a woman between 50 and 59 years old in good health. The V call is TRBV27, the J call TRBJ2-7; TCRdb's D gene call, TRBD2, goes unchecked for lack of DNA. Sequenced input: blood T cells: a sorted CD56 or NKG2C T cell subset, CD4+ or CD8+ T cells, or bulk PBMC T cells (not recorded which). The CDR3: CASSFGGSNYRRQYF.